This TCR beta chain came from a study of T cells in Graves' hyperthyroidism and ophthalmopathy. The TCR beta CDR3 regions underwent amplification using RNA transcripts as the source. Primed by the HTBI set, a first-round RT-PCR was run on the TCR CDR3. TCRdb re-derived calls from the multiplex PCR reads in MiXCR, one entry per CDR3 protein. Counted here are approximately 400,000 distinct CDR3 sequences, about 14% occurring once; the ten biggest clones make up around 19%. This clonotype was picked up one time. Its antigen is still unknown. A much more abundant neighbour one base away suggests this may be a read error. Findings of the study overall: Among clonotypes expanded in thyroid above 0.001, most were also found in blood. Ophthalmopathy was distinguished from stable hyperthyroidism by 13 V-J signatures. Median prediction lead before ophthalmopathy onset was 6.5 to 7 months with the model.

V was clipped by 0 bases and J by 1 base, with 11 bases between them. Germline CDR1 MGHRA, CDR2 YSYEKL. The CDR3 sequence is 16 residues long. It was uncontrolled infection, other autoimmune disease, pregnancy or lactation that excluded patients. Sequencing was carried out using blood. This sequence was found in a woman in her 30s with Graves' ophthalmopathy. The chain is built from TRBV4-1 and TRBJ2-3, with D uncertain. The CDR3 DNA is TGCGCCAGCAGCCAAGACAGATCTAAGGGCACAGATACGCAGTATTTT. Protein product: CASSQDRSKGTDTQYF.